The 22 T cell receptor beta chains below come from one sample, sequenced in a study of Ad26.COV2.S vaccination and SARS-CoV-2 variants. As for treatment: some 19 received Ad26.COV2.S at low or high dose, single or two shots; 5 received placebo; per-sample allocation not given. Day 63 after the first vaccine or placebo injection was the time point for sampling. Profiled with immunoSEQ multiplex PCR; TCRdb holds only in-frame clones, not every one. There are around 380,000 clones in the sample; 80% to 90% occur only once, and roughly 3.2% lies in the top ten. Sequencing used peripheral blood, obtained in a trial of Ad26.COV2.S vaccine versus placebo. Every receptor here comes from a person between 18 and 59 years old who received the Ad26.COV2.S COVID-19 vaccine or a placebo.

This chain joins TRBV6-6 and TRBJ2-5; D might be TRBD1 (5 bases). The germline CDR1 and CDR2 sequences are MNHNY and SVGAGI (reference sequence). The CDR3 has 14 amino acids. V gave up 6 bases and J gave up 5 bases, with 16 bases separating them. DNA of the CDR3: TGTGCCAGCAGCCCCCTAGGGGCATTGGAGACCCAGTACTTC. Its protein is CASSPLGALETQYF.

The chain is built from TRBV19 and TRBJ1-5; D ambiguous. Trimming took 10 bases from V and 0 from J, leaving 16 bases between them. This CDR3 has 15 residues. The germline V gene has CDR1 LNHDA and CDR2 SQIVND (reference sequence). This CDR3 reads CATGIATYSNQPQHF. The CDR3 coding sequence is TGTGCCACGGGGATTGCGACTTATAGCAATCAGCCCCAGCATTTT.

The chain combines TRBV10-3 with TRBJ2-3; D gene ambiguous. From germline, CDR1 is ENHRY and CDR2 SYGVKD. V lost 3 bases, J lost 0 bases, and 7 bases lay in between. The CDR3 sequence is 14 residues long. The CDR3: CAISDRGSTDTQYF. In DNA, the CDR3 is TGTGCCATCAGTGACCGAGGCAGCACAGATACGCAGTATTTT.

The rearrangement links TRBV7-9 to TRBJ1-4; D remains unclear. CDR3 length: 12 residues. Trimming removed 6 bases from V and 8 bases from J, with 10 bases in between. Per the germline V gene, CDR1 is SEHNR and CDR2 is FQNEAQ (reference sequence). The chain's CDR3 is CASSPAAEKLFF. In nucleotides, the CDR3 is TGTGCCAGCAGTCCAGCTGCCGAAAAACTGTTTTTT.

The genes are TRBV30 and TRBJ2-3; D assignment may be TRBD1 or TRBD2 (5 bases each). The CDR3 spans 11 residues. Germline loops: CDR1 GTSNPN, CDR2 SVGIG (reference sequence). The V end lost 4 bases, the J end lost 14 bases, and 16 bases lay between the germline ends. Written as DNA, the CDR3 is TGTGCCTGGACGACGGGGACGGCGACGTATTTT. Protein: CAWTTGTATYF.

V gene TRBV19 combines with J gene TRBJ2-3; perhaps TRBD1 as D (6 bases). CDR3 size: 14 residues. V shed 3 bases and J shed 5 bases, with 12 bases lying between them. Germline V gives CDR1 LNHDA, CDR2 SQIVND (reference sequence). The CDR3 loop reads CASSMLGQGDTQYF. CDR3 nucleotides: TGTGCCAGTAGTATGTTGGGACAAGGAGATACGCAGTATTTT.

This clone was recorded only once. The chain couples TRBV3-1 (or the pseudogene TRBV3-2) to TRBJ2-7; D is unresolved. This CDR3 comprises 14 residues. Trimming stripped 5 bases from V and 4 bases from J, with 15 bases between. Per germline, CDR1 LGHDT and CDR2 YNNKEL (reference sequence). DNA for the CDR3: TGTGCCAGCAGCGTTCGCAGGACCCTTTACGAGCAGTACTTC. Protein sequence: CASSVRRTLYEQYF.

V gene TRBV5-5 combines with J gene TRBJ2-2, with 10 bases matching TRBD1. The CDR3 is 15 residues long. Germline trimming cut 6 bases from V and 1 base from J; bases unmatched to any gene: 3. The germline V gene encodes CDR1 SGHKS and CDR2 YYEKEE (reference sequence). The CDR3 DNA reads TGTGCCAGCACCGACAGGGGGCTGAACACCGGGGAGCTGTTTTTT. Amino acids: CASTDRGLNTGELFF.

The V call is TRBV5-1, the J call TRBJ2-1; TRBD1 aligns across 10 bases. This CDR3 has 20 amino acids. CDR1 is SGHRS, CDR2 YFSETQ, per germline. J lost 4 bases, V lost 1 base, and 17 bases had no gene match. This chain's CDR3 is CASSLQDRGTNRGMYNEQFF. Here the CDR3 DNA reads TGCGCCAGCAGCTTGCAGGACAGGGGGACCAACAGAGGGATGTACAATGAGCAGTTCTTC.

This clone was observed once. In nucleotides, the CDR3 is TGTGCCAGCACCACCGGGACTTACGTCTCTGGGGCCAACGTCCTGACTTTC. It yields the protein CASTTGTYVSGANVLTF. V gene TRBV5-8 combines with J gene TRBJ2-6; D possibly corresponds to TRBD2 (6 bases). The V end was cut by 6 bases, the J end by 0 bases, with 16 bases between. Germline CDR1 and CDR2: SGHTS and YDEGEE. The CDR3 sequence is 17 residues long.

CDR3 region: CASSQPGLLSYNEQFF. The CDR3 nucleotides are TGCGCCAGCAGCCAACCCGGACTCCTCTCCTACAATGAGCAGTTCTTC. The chain recombines TRBV4-1 with TRBJ2-1; TRBD2 might be the D (5 bases). This CDR3 region has 16 residues. The V and J ends lost 2 bases and 0 bases respectively, with 11 bases between them. CDR1 and CDR2 from the germline V gene are MGHRA and YSYEKL.

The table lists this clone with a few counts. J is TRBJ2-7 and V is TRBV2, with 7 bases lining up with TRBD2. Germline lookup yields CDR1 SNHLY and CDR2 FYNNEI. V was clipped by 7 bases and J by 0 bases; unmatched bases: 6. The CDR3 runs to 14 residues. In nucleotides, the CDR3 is TGTGCCAGCAAGGAGCGGGAAAGCTCCTACGAGCAGTACTTC. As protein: CASKERESSYEQYF.

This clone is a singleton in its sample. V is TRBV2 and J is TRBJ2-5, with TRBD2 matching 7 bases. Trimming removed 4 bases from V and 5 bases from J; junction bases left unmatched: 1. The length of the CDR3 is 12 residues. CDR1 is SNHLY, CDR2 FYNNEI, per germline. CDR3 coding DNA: TGTGCCAGCAGTGTACTAGCGGAGACCCAGTACTTC. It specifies CASSVLAETQYF.

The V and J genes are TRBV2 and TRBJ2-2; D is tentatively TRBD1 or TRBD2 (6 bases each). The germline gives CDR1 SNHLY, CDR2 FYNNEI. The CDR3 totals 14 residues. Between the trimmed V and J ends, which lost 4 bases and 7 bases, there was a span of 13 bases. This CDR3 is CASSVVEGGGELFF. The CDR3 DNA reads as TGTGCCAGCAGTGTCGTTGAGGGGGGCGGGGAGCTGTTTTTT.

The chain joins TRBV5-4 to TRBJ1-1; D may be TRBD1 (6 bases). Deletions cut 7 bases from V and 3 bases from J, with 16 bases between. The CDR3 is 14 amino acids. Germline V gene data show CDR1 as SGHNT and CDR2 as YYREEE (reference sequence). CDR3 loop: CASGLGGQDTEAFF. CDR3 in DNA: TGTGCCAGCGGGCTGGGGGGGCAGGACACTGAAGCTTTCTTT. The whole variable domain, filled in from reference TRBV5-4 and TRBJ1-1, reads ETGVTQSPTHLIKTRGQQVTLRCSSQSGHNTVSWYQQALGQGPQFIFQYYREEENGRGNFPPRFSGLQFPNYSSELNVNALELDDSALYLCASGLGGQDTEAFFGQGTRLTVV.

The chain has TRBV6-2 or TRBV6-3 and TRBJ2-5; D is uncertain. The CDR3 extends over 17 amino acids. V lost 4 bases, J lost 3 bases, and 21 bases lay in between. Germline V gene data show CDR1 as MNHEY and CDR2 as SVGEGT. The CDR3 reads CASSSIMTDLRKETQYF. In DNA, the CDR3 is TGTGCCAGCAGTTCGATCATGACGGACCTAAGGAAAGAGACCCAGTACTTC.

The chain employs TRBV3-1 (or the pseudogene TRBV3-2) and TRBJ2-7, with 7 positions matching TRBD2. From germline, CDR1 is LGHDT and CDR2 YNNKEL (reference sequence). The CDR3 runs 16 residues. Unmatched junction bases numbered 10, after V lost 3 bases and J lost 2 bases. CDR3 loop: CASSHLPSGGTYEQYF. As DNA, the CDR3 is TGTGCCAGCAGCCACTTACCCTCGGGGGGTACCTACGAGCAGTACTTC.

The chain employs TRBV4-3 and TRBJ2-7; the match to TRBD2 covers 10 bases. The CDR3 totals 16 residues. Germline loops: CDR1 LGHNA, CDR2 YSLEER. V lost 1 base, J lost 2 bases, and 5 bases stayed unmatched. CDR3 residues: CASSQGYSGGAYEQYF. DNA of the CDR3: TGCGCCAGCAGCCAAGGGTACAGCGGGGGGGCCTACGAGCAGTACTTC.

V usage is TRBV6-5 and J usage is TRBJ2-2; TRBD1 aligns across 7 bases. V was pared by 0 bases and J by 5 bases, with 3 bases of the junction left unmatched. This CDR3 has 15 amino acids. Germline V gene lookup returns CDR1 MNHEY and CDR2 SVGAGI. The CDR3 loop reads CASSYSKGATGELFF. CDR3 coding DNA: TGTGCCAGCAGTTACTCTAAGGGGGCTACCGGGGAGCTGTTTTTT.

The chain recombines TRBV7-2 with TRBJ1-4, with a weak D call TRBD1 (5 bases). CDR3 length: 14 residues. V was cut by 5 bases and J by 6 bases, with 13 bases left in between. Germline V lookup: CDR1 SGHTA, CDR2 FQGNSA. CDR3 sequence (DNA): TGTGCCAGCAGCCGGGACTCGGGGGATGAAAAACTGTTTTTT. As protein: CASSRDSGDEKLFF.

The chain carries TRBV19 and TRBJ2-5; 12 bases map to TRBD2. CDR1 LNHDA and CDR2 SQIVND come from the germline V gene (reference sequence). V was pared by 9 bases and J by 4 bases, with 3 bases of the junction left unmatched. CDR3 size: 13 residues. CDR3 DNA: TGTGCCAGCGGACTAGCGGGATCAGAGACCCAGTACTTC. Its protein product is CASGLAGSETQYF. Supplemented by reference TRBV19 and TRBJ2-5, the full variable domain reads DGGITQSPKYLFRKEGQNVTLSCEQNLNHDAMYWYRQDPGQGLRLIYYSQIVNDFQKGDIAEGYSVSREKKESFPLTVTSAQKNPTAFYLCASGLAGSETQYFGPGTRLLVL.

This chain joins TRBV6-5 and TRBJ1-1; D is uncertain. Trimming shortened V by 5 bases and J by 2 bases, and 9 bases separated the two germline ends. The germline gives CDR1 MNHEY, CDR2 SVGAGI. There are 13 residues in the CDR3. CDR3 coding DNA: TGTGCCAGCAGTCTAATCGACAACACTGAAGCTTTCTTT. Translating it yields CASSLIDNTEAFF.